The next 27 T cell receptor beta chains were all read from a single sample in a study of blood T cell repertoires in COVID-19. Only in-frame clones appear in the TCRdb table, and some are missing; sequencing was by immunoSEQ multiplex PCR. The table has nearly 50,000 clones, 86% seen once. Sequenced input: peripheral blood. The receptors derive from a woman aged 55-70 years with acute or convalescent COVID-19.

The CDR3 here is CASSQDPTRVNIQYF. The CDR3 DNA is TGTGCCAGCAGCCAAGATCCGACTAGGGTAAACATTCAGTACTTC. V is TRBV4-2 and J is TRBJ2-4, with D perhaps TRBD2 (6 bases). CDR1 is LGHNA, CDR2 YNFKEQ, per germline. V was clipped by 0 bases and J by 6 bases, with 12 bases between them. This CDR3 comprises 15 residues.

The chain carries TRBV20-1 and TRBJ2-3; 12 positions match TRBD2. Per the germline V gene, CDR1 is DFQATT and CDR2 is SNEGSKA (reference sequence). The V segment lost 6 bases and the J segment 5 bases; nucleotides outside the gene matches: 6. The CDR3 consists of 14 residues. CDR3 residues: CSASRTSGVDTQYF. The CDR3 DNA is TGCAGTGCGAGTAGGACTAGCGGGGTAGATACGCAGTATTTT.

The CDR3 is CASSRQVENTEAFF. As DNA, the CDR3 is TGTGCCAGCAGCAGACAGGTTGAGAACACTGAAGCTTTCTTT. The chain employs TRBV9 and TRBJ1-1, with a tentative D call TRBD1 (6 bases). Trimming left V 4 bases short and J 1 base short, with 11 bases between. Germline CDR1 is SGDLS and CDR2 is YYNGEE. The CDR3 sequence is 14 residues long.

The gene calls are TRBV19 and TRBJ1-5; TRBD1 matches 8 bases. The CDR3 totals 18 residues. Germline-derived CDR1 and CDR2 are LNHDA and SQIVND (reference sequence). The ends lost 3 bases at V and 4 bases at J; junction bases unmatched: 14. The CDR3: CASSIIPSGTGKNQPQHF. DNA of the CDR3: TGTGCCAGTAGTATCATTCCTTCGGGGACAGGAAAAAATCAGCCCCAGCATTTT.

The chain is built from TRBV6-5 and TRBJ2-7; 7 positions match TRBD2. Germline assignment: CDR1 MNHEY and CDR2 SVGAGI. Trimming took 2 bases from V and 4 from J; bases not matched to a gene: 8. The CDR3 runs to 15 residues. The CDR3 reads CASSYPGLHRYEQYF. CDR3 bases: TGTGCCAGCAGTTACCCGGGACTACACAGATACGAGCAGTACTTC.

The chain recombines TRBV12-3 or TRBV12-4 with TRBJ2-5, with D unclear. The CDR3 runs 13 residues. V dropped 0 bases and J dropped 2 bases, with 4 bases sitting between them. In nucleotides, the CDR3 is TGTGCCAGCAGTTTAGCGGCTCAAGAGACCCAGTACTTC. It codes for CASSLAAQETQYF.

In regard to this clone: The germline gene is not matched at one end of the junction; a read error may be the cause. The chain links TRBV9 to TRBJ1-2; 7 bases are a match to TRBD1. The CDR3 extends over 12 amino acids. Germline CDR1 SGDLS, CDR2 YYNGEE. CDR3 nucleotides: TGTACCAGCAGCCAGGGCCCGGGACAGCCTTACTTC. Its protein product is CTSSQGPGQPYF.

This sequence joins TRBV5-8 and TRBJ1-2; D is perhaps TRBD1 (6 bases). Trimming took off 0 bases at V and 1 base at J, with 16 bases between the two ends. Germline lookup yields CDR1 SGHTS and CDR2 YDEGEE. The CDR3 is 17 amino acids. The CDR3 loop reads CASSLGSRDKLNYGYTF. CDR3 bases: TGTGCCAGCAGCTTGGGCTCTAGGGACAAACTTAACTATGGCTACACCTTC.

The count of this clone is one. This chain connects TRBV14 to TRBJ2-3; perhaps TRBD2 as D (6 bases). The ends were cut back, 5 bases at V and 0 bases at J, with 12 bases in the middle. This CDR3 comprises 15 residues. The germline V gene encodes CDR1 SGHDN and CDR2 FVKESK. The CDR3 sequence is CASSLRLGSTDTQYF. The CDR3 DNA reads TGTGCCAGCAGCTTACGACTAGGGAGCACAGATACGCAGTATTTT.

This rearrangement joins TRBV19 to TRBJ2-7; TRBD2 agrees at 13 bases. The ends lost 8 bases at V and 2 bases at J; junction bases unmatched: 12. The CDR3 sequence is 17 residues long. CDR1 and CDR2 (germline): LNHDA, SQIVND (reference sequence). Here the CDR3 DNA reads TGTGCCAGTTCAGCGGGACTAGCGGGATGGGGGCCCTACGAGCAGTACTTC. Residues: CASSAGLAGWGPYEQYF.

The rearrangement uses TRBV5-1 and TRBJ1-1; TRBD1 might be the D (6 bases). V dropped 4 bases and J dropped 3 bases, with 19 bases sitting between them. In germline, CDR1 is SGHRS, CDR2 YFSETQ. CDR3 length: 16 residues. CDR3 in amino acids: CASSDRRQAFDTEAFF. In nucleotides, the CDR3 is TGCGCCAGCAGCGACCGCCGACAGGCATTCGACACTGAAGCTTTCTTT.

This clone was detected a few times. The CDR3 DNA reads as TGTGCCAGCAGCGCTGACAGTCTTAATTCACCCCTCCACTTT. Translation: CASSADSLNSPLHF. V gene TRBV9 combines with J gene TRBJ1-6, with a tentative D call TRBD1 (5 bases). This CDR3 is 14 amino acids long. V lost 3 bases to trimming and J lost 6 bases, with 10 bases between them. From germline, CDR1 is SGDLS and CDR2 YYNGEE.

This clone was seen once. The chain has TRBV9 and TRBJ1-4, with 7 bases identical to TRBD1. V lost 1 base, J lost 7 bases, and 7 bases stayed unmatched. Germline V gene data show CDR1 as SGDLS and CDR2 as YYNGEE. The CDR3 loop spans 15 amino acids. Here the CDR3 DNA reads TGTGCCAGCAGCGTAACCGGGACAGAGCTTGAAAAACTGTTTTTT. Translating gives CASSVTGTELEKLFF.

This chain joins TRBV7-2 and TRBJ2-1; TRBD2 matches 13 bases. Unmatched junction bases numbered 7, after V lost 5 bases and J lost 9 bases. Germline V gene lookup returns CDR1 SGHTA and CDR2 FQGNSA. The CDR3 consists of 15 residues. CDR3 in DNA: TGTGCCAGCAGCCCAACTAGCGGGAGGGGAAGTGAGCAGTTCTTC. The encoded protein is CASSPTSGRGSEQFF. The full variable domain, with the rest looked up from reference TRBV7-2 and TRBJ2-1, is GAGVSQSPSNKVTEKGKDVELRCDPISGHTALYWYRQSLGQGLEFLIYFQGNSAPDKSGLPSDRFSAERTGGSVSTLTIQRTQQEDSAVYLCASSPTSGRGSEQFFGPGTRLTVL.

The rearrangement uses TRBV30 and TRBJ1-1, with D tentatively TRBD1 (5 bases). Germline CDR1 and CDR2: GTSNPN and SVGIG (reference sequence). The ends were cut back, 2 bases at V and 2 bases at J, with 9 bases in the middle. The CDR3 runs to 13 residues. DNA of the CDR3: TGTGCCTGGAGTCGACAGTCTAACACTGAAGCTTTCTTT. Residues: CAWSRQSNTEAFF.

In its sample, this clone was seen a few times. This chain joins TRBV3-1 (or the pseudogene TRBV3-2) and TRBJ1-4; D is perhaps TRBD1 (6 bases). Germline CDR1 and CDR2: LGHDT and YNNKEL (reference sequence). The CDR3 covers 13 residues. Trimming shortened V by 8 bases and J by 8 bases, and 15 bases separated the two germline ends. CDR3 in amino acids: CASQGLGREKLFF. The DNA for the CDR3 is TGTGCCAGCCAGGGGCTGGGCAGGGAAAAACTGTTTTTT.

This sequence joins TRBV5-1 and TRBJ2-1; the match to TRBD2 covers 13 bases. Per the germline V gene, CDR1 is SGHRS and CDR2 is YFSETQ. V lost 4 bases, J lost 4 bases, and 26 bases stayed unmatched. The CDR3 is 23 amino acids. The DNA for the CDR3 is TGCGCCAGCAGCCCCGGACTAGCGGGGGCCCCAGCAATTTCATCCTACATGTACAATGAGCAGTTCTTC. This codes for CASSPGLAGAPAISSYMYNEQFF.

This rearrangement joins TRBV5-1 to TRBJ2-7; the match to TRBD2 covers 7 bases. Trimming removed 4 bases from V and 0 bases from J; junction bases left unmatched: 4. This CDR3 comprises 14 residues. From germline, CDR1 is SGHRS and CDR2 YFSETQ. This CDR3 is CASSAGLTSYEQYF. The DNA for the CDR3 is TGCGCCAGCAGCGCGGGACTAACCTCCTACGAGCAGTACTTC.

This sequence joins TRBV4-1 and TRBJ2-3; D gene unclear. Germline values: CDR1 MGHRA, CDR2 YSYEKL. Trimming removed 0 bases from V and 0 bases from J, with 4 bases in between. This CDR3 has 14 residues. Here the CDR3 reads CASSQDPSTDTQYF. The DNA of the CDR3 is TGCGCCAGCAGCCAAGATCCTAGCACAGATACGCAGTATTTT.

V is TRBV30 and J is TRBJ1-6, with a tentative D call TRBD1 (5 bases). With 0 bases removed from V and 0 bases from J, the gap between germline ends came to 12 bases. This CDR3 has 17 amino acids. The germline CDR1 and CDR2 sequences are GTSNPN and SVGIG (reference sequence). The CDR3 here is CAWSVGVESSYNSPLHF. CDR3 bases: TGTGCCTGGAGTGTAGGGGTGGAGAGCTCCTATAATTCACCCCTCCACTTT.

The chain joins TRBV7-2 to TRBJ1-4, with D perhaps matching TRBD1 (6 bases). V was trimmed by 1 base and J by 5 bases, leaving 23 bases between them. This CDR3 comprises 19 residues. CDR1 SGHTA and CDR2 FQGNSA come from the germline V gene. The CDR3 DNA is TGTGCCAGCAGCTTAGAGGACCCTTTCTTGGCAGGGGTGAATGAAAAACTGTTTTTT. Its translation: CASSLEDPFLAGVNEKLFF.

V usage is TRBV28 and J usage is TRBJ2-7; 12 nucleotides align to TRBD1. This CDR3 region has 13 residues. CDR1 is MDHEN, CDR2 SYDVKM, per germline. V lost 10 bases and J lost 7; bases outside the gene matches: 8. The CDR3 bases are TGTGCCACCAGGGGACAGGGGGCGCGAGAGCAGTACTTC. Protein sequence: CATRGQGAREQYF.

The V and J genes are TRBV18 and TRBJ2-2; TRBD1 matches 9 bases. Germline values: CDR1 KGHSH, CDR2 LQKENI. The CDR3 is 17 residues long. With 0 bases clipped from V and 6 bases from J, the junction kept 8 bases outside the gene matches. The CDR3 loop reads CASSPPVRTGVAGELFF. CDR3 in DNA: TGTGCCAGCTCACCACCTGTGAGGACAGGGGTAGCCGGGGAGCTGTTTTTT.

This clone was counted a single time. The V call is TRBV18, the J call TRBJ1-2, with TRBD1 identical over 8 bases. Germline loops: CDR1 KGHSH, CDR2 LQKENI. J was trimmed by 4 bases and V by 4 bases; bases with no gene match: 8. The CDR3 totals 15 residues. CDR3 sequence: CASSLKTGVGYGYTF. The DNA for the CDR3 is TGTGCCAGCTCACTCAAGACAGGGGTGGGCTATGGCTACACCTTC. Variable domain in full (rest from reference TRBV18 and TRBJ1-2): NAGVMQNPRHLVRRRGQEARLRCSPMKGHSHVYWYRQLPEEGLKFMVYLQKENIIDESGMPKERFSAEFPKEGPSILRIQQVVRGDSAAYFCASSLKTGVGYGYTFGSGTRLTVV.

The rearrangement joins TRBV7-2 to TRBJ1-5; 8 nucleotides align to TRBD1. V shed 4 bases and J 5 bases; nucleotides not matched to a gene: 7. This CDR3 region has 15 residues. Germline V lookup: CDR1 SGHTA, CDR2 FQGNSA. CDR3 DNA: TGTGCCAGCAGCTCAGGACAGGGTCGATATCAGCCCCAGCATTTT. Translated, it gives CASSSGQGRYQPQHF.

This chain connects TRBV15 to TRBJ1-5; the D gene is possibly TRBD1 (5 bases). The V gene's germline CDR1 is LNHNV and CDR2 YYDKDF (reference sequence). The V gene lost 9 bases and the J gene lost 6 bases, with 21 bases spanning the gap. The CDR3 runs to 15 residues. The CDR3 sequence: CATQQGNYGGQPQHF. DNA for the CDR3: TGTGCCACACAGCAGGGAAACTACGGCGGTCAGCCCCAGCATTTT.

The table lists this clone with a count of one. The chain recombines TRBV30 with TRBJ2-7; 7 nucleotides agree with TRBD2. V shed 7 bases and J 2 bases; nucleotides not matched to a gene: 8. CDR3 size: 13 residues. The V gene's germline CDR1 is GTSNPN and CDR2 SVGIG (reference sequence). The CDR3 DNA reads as TGTGCCTCCGCACTCGGGGGGACCTACGAGCAGTACTTC. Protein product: CASALGGTYEQYF. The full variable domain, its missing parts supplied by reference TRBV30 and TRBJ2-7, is SQTIHQWPATLVQPVGSPLSLECTVEGTSNPNLYWYRQAAGRGLQLLFYSVGIGQISSEVPQNLSASRPQDRQFILSSKKLLLSDSGFYLCASALGGTYEQYFGPGTRLTVT.